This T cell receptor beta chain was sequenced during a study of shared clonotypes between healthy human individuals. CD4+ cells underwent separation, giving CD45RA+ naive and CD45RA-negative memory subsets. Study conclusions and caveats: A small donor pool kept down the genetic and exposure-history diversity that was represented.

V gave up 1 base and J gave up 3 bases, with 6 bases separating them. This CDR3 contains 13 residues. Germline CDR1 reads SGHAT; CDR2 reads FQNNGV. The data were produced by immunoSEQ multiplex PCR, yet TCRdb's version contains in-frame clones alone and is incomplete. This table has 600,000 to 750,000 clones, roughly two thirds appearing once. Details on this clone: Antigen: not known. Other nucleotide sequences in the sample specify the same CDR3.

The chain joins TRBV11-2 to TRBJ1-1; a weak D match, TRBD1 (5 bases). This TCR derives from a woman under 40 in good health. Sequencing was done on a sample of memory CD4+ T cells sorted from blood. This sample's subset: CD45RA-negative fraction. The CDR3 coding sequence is TGTGCCAGCAGCTTAGTAGGGGACACTGAAGCTTTCTTT. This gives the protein CASSLVGDTEAFF.